These 24 T cell receptor beta chains were sequenced from one sample in a study of T-cell reconstitution after alpha-beta-depleted transplantation in children. During its preparation, the TCRbeta library received unique molecular identifiers. Each CDR3 protein is one row after TCRdb ran MiXCR on the PCR reads. The data hold approximately 500,000 distinct CDR3 sequences, with about 10% observed a single time. The source material was PBMCs, sampled before TCRalphabeta/CD19-depleted stem cell transplant. The source of these receptors is a child younger than 10 with inherited bone marrow failure, due to receive a stem cell transplant.

V gene TRBV4-3 combines with J gene TRBJ2-7, with 7 positions matching TRBD2. This CDR3 spans 16 amino acids. CDR1 LGHNA and CDR2 YSLEER come from the germline V gene. After removal of 0 bases from V and 3 bases from J, the junction contained 8 bases not matched to a gene. In nucleotides, the CDR3 is TGCGCCAGCAGCCAAGATCGGCCTAGCGGCATCTACGAGCAGTACTTC. Its translation is CASSQDRPSGIYEQYF.

This clonotype showed up many times. The gene calls are TRBV9 and TRBJ2-2, with 8 bases matching TRBD2. With 4 bases clipped from V and 6 bases from J, the junction kept 11 bases outside the gene matches. This CDR3 spans 16 amino acids. Germline values: CDR1 SGDLS, CDR2 YYNGEE. The CDR3 nucleotides are TGTGCCAGCAGCTACGCGTCCAGCGGGAGCCCCGGGGAGCTGTTTTTT. Its translation is CASSYASSGSPGELFF.

This rearrangement joins TRBV28 to TRBJ2-3, with D perhaps TRBD2 (5 bases). CDR1 and CDR2 (germline): MDHEN, SYDVKM. Trimming stripped 7 bases from V and 4 bases from J, with 24 bases between. CDR3 size: 17 residues. This chain's CDR3 is CASMDSPAILRADTQYF. The CDR3 bases are TGTGCCAGCATGGATTCCCCAGCCATTTTGAGGGCAGATACGCAGTATTTT.

The chain combines TRBV20-1 with TRBJ2-5, with TRBD2 as a possible D gene (5 bases). Germline V gene sequence: CDR1 DFQATT, CDR2 SNEGSKA (reference sequence). The CDR3 contains 15 residues. V gave up 2 bases and J gave up 1 base, with 14 bases separating them. The DNA for the CDR3 is TGCAGTGCTAGAAGCCGGAGCGGAGTCCAAGAGACCCAGTACTTC. Amino acid sequence: CSARSRSGVQETQYF.

This clonotype was seen many times. V and J are TRBV6-5 and TRBJ2-7; the match to TRBD2 covers 11 bases. The CDR3 loop spans 15 amino acids. The junction had 10 bases not matched to a gene; V was cut back by 6 bases and J by 6 bases. The germline CDR1 and CDR2 sequences are MNHEY and SVGAGI. As DNA, the CDR3 is TGTGCCAGCAGCCGACTCTCTAGCGGGAGGTCCGAGCAGTACTTC. It specifies CASSRLSSGRSEQYF.

This clonotype turned up a few times. J is TRBJ2-5 and V is TRBV20-1, with 12 bases fitting TRBD2. There are 15 residues in the CDR3. CDR1 is DFQATT, CDR2 SNEGSKA, per germline (reference sequence). V dropped 6 bases and J dropped 4; count of bases not matched to a gene: 9. CDR3 loop: CSASLGLAGIETQYF. DNA of the CDR3: TGCAGTGCCAGCCTCGGACTAGCGGGAATAGAGACCCAGTACTTC.

This clonotype was counted ten times or more. J is TRBJ2-5 and V is TRBV12-3 or TRBV12-4, with D maybe TRBD1 (5 bases). The ends were cut back, 7 bases at V and 3 bases at J, with 15 bases in the middle. This CDR3 spans 14 amino acids. The CDR3 sequence: CASTWTLGKETQYF. The CDR3 nucleotides read TGTGCCAGCACCTGGACACTTGGAAAAGAGACCCAGTACTTC.

This clonotype was observed at least ten times. V and J are TRBV4-3 and TRBJ2-7, with D tentatively TRBD1 (5 bases). Germline-derived CDR1 and CDR2 are LGHNA and YSLEER. V lost 3 bases, J lost 7 bases, and 10 bases lay in between. The CDR3 has 12 amino acids. In nucleotides, the CDR3 is TGCGCCAGCAGCCACCTTTCAGGGGAGCAGTACTTC. Protein product: CASSHLSGEQYF.

In this sample, this clonotype turned up a few times. The chain couples TRBV7-6 to TRBJ2-3, with a weak D call TRBD1 (6 bases). Germline V lookup: CDR1 SGHVS, CDR2 FNYEAQ. This CDR3 spans 16 amino acids. V was trimmed by 5 bases and J by 1 base, leaving 16 bases between them. CDR3 protein: CASSRGWAGGTDTQYF. CDR3 DNA: TGTGCCAGCAGCCGCGGATGGGCAGGGGGCACAGATACGCAGTATTTT.

The chain has TRBV7-9 and TRBJ2-7, with 10 bases fitting TRBD1. The V and J ends lost 2 bases and 3 bases, in that order; junction bases with no gene match: 7. This CDR3 has 16 residues. Germline assignment: CDR1 SEHNR and CDR2 FQNEAQ (reference sequence). The CDR3 sequence is CASSLPRTGGSYEQYF. CDR3 DNA: TGTGCCAGCAGCTTACCTCGGACAGGGGGGAGCTACGAGCAGTACTTC.

There are many counts of this clonotype. The chain links TRBV20-1 to TRBJ2-2; unclear D gene. The V end lost 0 bases, the J end lost 6 bases, and 5 bases lay between the germline ends. Germline CDR1 is DFQATT and CDR2 is SNEGSKA (reference sequence). The CDR3 length is 12 residues. As DNA, the CDR3 is TGCAGTGCTAGAGATCATCCCGGGGAGCTGTTTTTT. Encoded protein: CSARDHPGELFF.

This clonotype came up many times. This chain links TRBV11-1 with TRBJ2-3; possibly TRBD2 for D (7 bases). The CDR3 runs 18 residues. V lost 5 bases to trimming and J lost 2 bases, with 23 bases between them. Germline lookup yields CDR1 SGHAT and CDR2 FQDESV (reference sequence). The chain's CDR3 is CASSPPSLGGGPTDTQYF. For the CDR3, the DNA is TGTGCCAGCAGCCCCCCCTCATTAGGGGGAGGGCCCACAGATACGCAGTATTTT.

The chain has TRBV28 and TRBJ1-2; D perhaps matches TRBD1 (5 bases). CDR1 and CDR2 (germline): MDHEN, SYDVKM. The CDR3 has 16 residues. V was clipped by 3 bases and J by 3 bases, with 17 bases between them. This CDR3 is CASSLGRTRNHYGYTF. CDR3 DNA sequence: TGTGCCAGCAGTTTGGGTAGGACAAGAAATCACTATGGCTACACCTTC.

This clonotype was recorded many times. J is TRBJ2-3 and V is TRBV11-2, with no clear D. V was trimmed by 5 bases and J by 10 bases, leaving 10 bases between them. The V gene's germline CDR1 is SGHAT and CDR2 FQNNGV. The CDR3 length is 11 residues. Here the CDR3 DNA reads TGTGCCAGCAGCCTCCGATATGCGCAGTATTTT. Encoded protein: CASSLRYAQYF.

This clonotype was detected many times. The chain has TRBV20-1 and TRBJ2-5, with a possible D match to TRBD2 (6 bases). Trimming took 0 bases from V and 9 from J, leaving 14 bases between them. CDR3 length equals 13 residues. Germline V gene sequence: CDR1 DFQATT, CDR2 SNEGSKA (reference sequence). CDR3 coding DNA: TGCAGTGCTAGAGAGGTCCTAGCGTTCTCCCAGTACTTC. Protein sequence: CSAREVLAFSQYF.

This clonotype was observed at least ten times. The gene calls are TRBV7-9 and TRBJ1-5, with D unclear. This CDR3 is 13 amino acids long. The germline CDR1 and CDR2 sequences are SEHNR and FQNEAQ (reference sequence). V was shortened by 5 bases and J by 4 bases, with 9 bases between the two germline ends. The DNA for the CDR3 is TGTGCCAGCAGCGCAGAGACGAATCAGCCCCAGCATTTT. Its translation is CASSAETNQPQHF.

The table lists this clonotype with many counts. The V call is TRBV20-1, the J call TRBJ2-7; 9 bases are a match to TRBD1. Germline V lookup: CDR1 DFQATT, CDR2 SNEGSKA (reference sequence). The junction had 12 bases not matched to a gene; V was cut back by 6 bases and J by 6 bases. This CDR3 has 14 residues. In DNA, the CDR3 is TGCAGTGCCCCCCTGCCGGGACAGGGCTTCGAGCAGTACTTC. This encodes CSAPLPGQGFEQYF.

In this sample, this clonotype turned up many times. The chain recombines TRBV20-1 with TRBJ2-6; tentatively, D is TRBD1 (6 bases). Germline CDR1 is DFQATT and CDR2 is SNEGSKA (reference sequence). The CDR3 is 17 residues long. Trimming took 0 bases from V and 0 from J, leaving 12 bases between them. The CDR3 here is CSARDLIQGSGANVLTF. CDR3 nucleotide sequence: TGCAGTGCTAGAGACCTCATACAGGGCTCTGGGGCCAACGTCCTGACTTTC.

In its sample, this clonotype was seen many times. The V and J genes are TRBV25-1 and TRBJ1-1; D gene uncertain. Looked up from germline, CDR1 is MGHDK and CDR2 is SYGVNS. The CDR3 runs 13 residues. V lost 5 bases and J 4 bases, leaving 11 bases between the germline ends. CDR3: CASSPSPPTEAFF. Written as DNA, the CDR3 is TGTGCCAGCAGTCCCTCTCCTCCCACTGAAGCTTTCTTT.

This clonotype was counted many times. The V and J genes are TRBV25-1 and TRBJ1-6; possible D gene TRBD1, 5 bases. The CDR3 sequence is 18 residues long. In germline, CDR1 is MGHDK, CDR2 SYGVNS. Trimming left V 2 bases short and J 3 bases short, with 17 bases between. This CDR3 reads CASSERGWAEGYNSPLHF. CDR3 DNA: TGTGCCAGCAGTGAACGGGGCTGGGCCGAGGGCTATAATTCACCCCTCCACTTT.

In this sample, this clonotype turned up a few times. The J gene is TRBJ2-7, the V gene TRBV19, with D perhaps matching TRBD1 (6 bases). Germline V lookup: CDR1 LNHDA, CDR2 SQIVND (reference sequence). This CDR3 has 14 amino acids. V lost 5 bases and J lost 0, with 11 bases in between. This CDR3 is CASSDRDTSYEQYF. CDR3 in DNA: TGTGCCAGTAGTGACCGGGACACCTCCTACGAGCAGTACTTC.

Many counts were recorded for this clonotype. This chain joins TRBV20-1 and TRBJ2-3, with TRBD2 identical over 8 bases. The germline V gene encodes CDR1 DFQATT and CDR2 SNEGSKA (reference sequence). The length of the CDR3 is 15 residues. Trimming removed 1 base from V and 0 bases from J; junction bases left unmatched: 3. DNA for the CDR3: TGCAGTGCTAGAGCGGTAGCGGGGAGCACAGATACGCAGTATTTT. It yields the protein CSARAVAGSTDTQYF.

This clonotype was observed many times. The chain recombines TRBV7-2 with TRBJ2-1; D may be TRBD1 or TRBD2 (5 bases each). V was cut by 2 bases and J by 7 bases, with 9 bases left in between. The CDR3 runs to 13 residues. Germline V gene lookup returns CDR1 SGHTA and CDR2 FQGNSA. DNA of the CDR3: TGTGCCAGCAGCTTACGGGACGTGAATGAGCAGTTCTTC. Translation gives CASSLRDVNEQFF.

This clonotype was seen at least ten times. The chain uses TRBV20-1 and TRBJ2-1; D is tentatively TRBD1 or TRBD2 (5 bases each). Germline assignment: CDR1 DFQATT and CDR2 SNEGSKA (reference sequence). The CDR3 is made up of 12 amino acids. Trimming removed 8 bases at V and 5 bases at J, with 13 bases between. For the CDR3, the DNA is TGCAGTTCGTTGGGGGTAAACAATGAGCAGTTCTTC. Protein: CSSLGVNNEQFF.